Presented here are 26 T cell receptor beta chains from one specimen sequenced in a study of tumor-infiltrating lymphocytes in primary liver carcinoma (dated by TCRdb to the late 2010s). Total RNA and DNA were co-extracted without cell sorting from roughly 20-30 mg of bulk tissue using the AllPrep DNA/RNA mini kit. Sequencing was carried out with an Illumina HiSeq 2500. Using a constant-region primer and ProtoScript II reverse transcriptase, TCRbeta-specific cDNA was reverse-transcribed from approximately 0.55 ug total RNA. Three nested multiplex PCR rounds, following a slightly modified ARM-PCR procedure, were used to build the TCRbeta libraries. Multiplex TRBV1-TRBV30 forward primers and a Cbeta reverse primer were used in the first two PCR rounds, each of which was run for roughly 10 cycles. TCRdb reprocessing: public reads trimmed at Q25 with fastp, clones called with MiXCR, in-frame beta chains kept. Rows are unified per CDR3 protein, each entry keeping the most common DNA and genes. This sample lists 100,000 or so distinct CDR3 sequences; roughly 69% were detected once. The top ten clones comprise 9.5% of the sample.

The sample consisted of liver tumor tissue from sampling region 5. Read against the paper, the sample's cell subset or site label means: tumor region T5, tumor centre. The receptors shown here come from an older woman with primary liver carcinoma and hepatitis B virus infection.

This clonotype appeared once. A single base separates this from a much larger clone, so it may be a read error. The chain links TRBV28 to TRBJ2-3; D gene unclear. The germline V gene has CDR1 MDHEN and CDR2 SYDVKM. The V gene lost 7 bases and the J gene lost 0 bases, with 8 bases spanning the gap. The CDR3 length is 13 residues. In DNA form, the CDR3 reads TGTGCCAGCAATTCCCCCAGCACAGATACGCAGTATTTT. It encodes CASNSPSTDTQYF.

Notes on this clonotype: At one end the junction does not follow the germline gene, possibly because of a read error. This chain joins TRBV5-4 and TRBJ1-6, with D unclear. The CDR3 runs 15 residues. In germline, CDR1 is SGHNT, CDR2 YYREEE (reference sequence). CDR3 region: CVSSLEANYNSPLHF. The CDR3 DNA reads as TGTGTCAGCAGCTTGGAGGCAAACTATAATTCACCCCTCCACTTT.

As for this clonotype: Since a much larger clone is just one base distant, this may be a read error. V is TRBV4-1 and J is TRBJ2-1; D remains ambiguous. Germline V gives CDR1 MGHRA, CDR2 YSYEKL. Trimming took off 2 bases at V and 7 bases at J, with 12 bases between the two ends. The CDR3 runs 14 residues. For the CDR3, the DNA is TGCGCCAGCAGCCAACTCCCTGAGAGAAATGAGCAGTTCTTC. Protein: CASSQLPERNEQFF.

In the case of this clonotype: The junction shows a germline mismatch at one end, possibly a read error. The chain uses TRBV11-2 and TRBJ2-1; D not certain. Per the germline V gene, CDR1 is SGHAT and CDR2 is FQNNGV. The CDR3 consists of 14 residues. The CDR3 region is CASNLERTNNGQFF. DNA for the CDR3: TGTGCCAGCAACTTAGAACGGACGAACAATGGGCAATTCTTC. Looking up the rest from reference TRBV11-2 and TRBJ2-1 gives the full variable domain: EAGVAQSPRYKIIEKRQSVAFWCNPISGHATLYWYQQILGQGPKLLIQFQNNGVVDDSQLPKDRFSAERLKGVDSTLKIQPAKLEDSAVYLCASNLERTNNGQFFGPGTRLTVL.

The chain has TRBV28 and TRBJ2-3; D gene uncertain. The CDR3 spans 14 residues. CDR1 is MDHEN and CDR2 is SYDVKM in the germline V gene. V lost 2 bases, J lost 6 bases, and 12 bases lay in between. The CDR3 coding sequence is TGTGCCAGCAGTTTACCGAGACCTCCGGATACGCAGTATTTT. This encodes CASSLPRPPDTQYF.

This clonotype has only one observation. One base away lies a much larger clone, so this may be a sequencing read error. The V and J genes are TRBV5-1 and TRBJ1-2, with 8 bases that match TRBD1. Germline CDR1 and CDR2: SGHRS and YFSETQ. The CDR3 is 17 amino acids. CDR3 nucleotide sequence: TGCACCAGCAGCCCCTGGACAGGGCTAGCAGCTAACTATGGCTACACCTTC. It translates to CTSSPWTGLAANYGYTF.

The V and J genes are TRBV28 and TRBJ2-7, with TRBD2 identical over 7 bases. V was clipped by 3 bases and J by 1 base; unmatched bases: 21. The CDR3 contains 20 residues. Germline V CDR1 and CDR2: MDHEN, SYDVKM. The CDR3 region is CASSLGVGGSLRGSSYEQYF. The CDR3 DNA is TGTGCCAGCAGTTTGGGAGTGGGGGGGTCCCTACGGGGATCGTCCTACGAGCAGTACTTC.

This clonotype came up many times. The chain carries TRBV5-1 and TRBJ2-1; TRBD2 matches 13 bases. The CDR3 is 14 residues long. V lost 3 bases and J lost 15; bases outside the gene matches: 9. Germline assignment: CDR1 SGHRS and CDR2 YFSETQ. CDR3 region: CASSYGTSGTILFF. As DNA, the CDR3 is TGCGCCAGCAGCTATGGGACTAGCGGGACAATTCTGTTCTTC.

A note on this clonotype: The junction differs from germline at one of its ends, possibly a read error. This chain connects TRBV29-1 to TRBJ1-1; 10 bases align to TRBD1. The CDR3 length is 13 residues. Germline V CDR1 and CDR2: SQVTM, ANQGSEA. CDR3 coding DNA: TGCGGCTCCCGGGGACAGGGGAACACTGAAGATTTCTTT. This translates into CGSRGQGNTEDFF.

The chain recombines TRBV6-4 with TRBJ2-1; no clear D gene. Trimming removed 3 bases from V and 10 bases from J, with 13 bases in between. CDR1 MRHNA and CDR2 SNTAGT come from the germline V gene. The CDR3 spans 13 residues. CDR3 DNA sequence: TGTGCCAGCAGTGAATCCGTAAGTTCCGAGCAGTTCTTC. It translates to CASSESVSSEQFF.

In the case of this clonotype: A single base separates this from a much larger clone, so it may be a read error. The J gene is TRBJ1-5, the V gene TRBV6-4; 9 bases line up with TRBD1. CDR1 is MRHNA and CDR2 is SNTAGT in the germline V gene. The CDR3 is 15 amino acids. The chain's CDR3 is CASRLNRGRRQPQQF. In nucleotides, the CDR3 is TGTGCCAGCAGACTTAACAGGGGGCGCCGACAGCCCCAGCAATTT.

A note on this clonotype: A clone one base away is much larger, so this may be a read error. The chain carries TRBV29-1 and TRBJ2-1; possibly TRBD1 or TRBD2 for D (5 bases each). The CDR3 is 12 amino acids. Trimming cost V 5 bases and J 12 bases, with 17 bases left between them. The germline V gene has CDR1 SQVTM and CDR2 ANQGSEA. The CDR3 loop is CSVTGLNDGQFF. The CDR3, as DNA: TGCAGCGTTACGGGGCTTAACGATGGGCAGTTCTTC.

Remarks on this clonotype: A read error may account for a junction end that differs from germline. The chain couples TRBV11-1 to TRBJ2-1; D tentatively reads TRBD1 or TRBD2 (5 bases each). CDR3 length: 15 amino acids. CDR1 is SGHAT and CDR2 is FQDESV in the germline V gene (reference sequence). The CDR3 loop is CASSTGLRSYNEQLF. CDR3 DNA: TGTGCCAGCAGCACGGGGCTTAGATCCTACAATGAGCAGCTCTTC.

The chain employs TRBV20-1 and TRBJ2-3, with 10 bases aligning to TRBD2. The ends lost 3 bases at V and 2 bases at J; junction bases unmatched: 11. Germline lookup yields CDR1 DFQATT and CDR2 SNEGSKA (reference sequence). CDR3 length: 17 residues. The CDR3 protein is CSARPRLAGVITDTQYF. The CDR3 coding sequence is TGCAGTGCTAGGCCCCGGCTAGCGGGAGTTATCACAGATACGCAGTATTTT.

This clonotype has a count of ten or more. The chain links TRBV4-1 to TRBJ1-4; D is undetermined. CDR3 length equals 16 residues. Trimming took 1 base from V and 0 from J, leaving 9 bases between them. Germline lookup yields CDR1 MGHRA and CDR2 YSYEKL. CDR3: CASSQAQPTTNEKLFF. Here the CDR3 DNA reads TGCGCCAGCAGCCAAGCTCAGCCAACAACTAATGAAAAACTGTTTTTT.

For this clonotype: A read error may account for a junction end that differs from germline. The chain has TRBV5-1 and TRBJ1-1, with D maybe TRBD1 (5 bases). The CDR3 is made up of 13 amino acids. Germline V gives CDR1 SGHRS, CDR2 YFSETQ. The chain's CDR3 is CVSSSDRNTEAFF. For the CDR3, the DNA is TGCGTCAGCAGCTCAGACAGGAACACTGAAGCTTTCTTT. The full variable domain, rest sourced from reference TRBV5-1 and TRBJ1-1, is KAGVTQTPRYLIKTRGQQVTLSCSPISGHRSVSWYQQTPGQGLQFLFEYFSETQRNKGNFPGRFSGRQFSNSRSEMNVSTLELGDSALYLCVSSSDRNTEAFFGQGTRLTVV.

By its share, this clonotype is medium-sized. The rearrangement links TRBV12-3 or TRBV12-4 to TRBJ1-6, with a possible D match to TRBD1 (5 bases). Deletions cut 2 bases from V and 10 bases from J, with 12 bases between. The CDR3 runs to 14 residues. CDR3 in DNA: TGTGCCAGCAGTTTAACAGGCGGGGGGTCACCCCTCCACTTT. Amino acids: CASSLTGGGSPLHF.

This clonotype has just a few counts. Given a much more abundant clone one base away, this may be a read error. The chain couples TRBV11-2 to TRBJ2-7; D is unresolved. This CDR3 region has 10 residues. CDR1 is SGHAT and CDR2 is FQNNGV in the germline V gene. The V end was cut by 11 bases, the J end by 3 bases, with 8 bases between. CDR3 DNA: TGTGCCGGCACCAACTACGAGCAGTACTTC. The encoded protein is CAGTNYEQYF.

With regard to this clonotype: The junction departs from germline at one end; a sequencing error may be responsible. The CDR3 sequence is CASCEREYNEQFF. CDR3 bases: TGTGCCAGCTGTGAGCGAGAGTACAATGAGCAGTTCTTC. This rearrangement joins TRBV25-1 to TRBJ2-1; D call uncertain. The CDR3 covers 13 residues. Germline V gene lookup returns CDR1 MGHDK and CDR2 SYGVNS. Filled out from reference TRBV25-1 and TRBJ2-1, the complete variable domain reads EADIYQTPRYLVIGTGKKITLECSQTMGHDKMYWYQQDPGMELHLIHYSYGVNSTEKGDLSSESTVSRIRTEHFPLTLESARPSHTSQYLCASCEREYNEQFFGPGTRLTVL.

This clonotype was counted at least ten times. This chain uses TRBV6-5 with TRBJ1-2; the D is unclear. V lost 2 bases, J lost 1 base, and 11 bases lay in between. From germline, CDR1 is MNHEY and CDR2 SVGAGI. The CDR3 sequence is 15 residues long. The CDR3 is CASSYRLGFNYGYTF. CDR3 DNA: TGTGCCAGCAGTTACCGTTTAGGGTTTAACTATGGCTACACCTTC.

This chain connects TRBV7-9 to TRBJ1-5; tentative D call: TRBD1 (5 bases). The J call may be in error: the DNA end matches TRBJ2-3 better. CDR1 SEHNR and CDR2 FQNEAQ come from the germline V gene (reference sequence). The CDR3 has 14 amino acids. CDR3 coding DNA: TGTGCCAGCAGCTTAGAAGGGGTGAAACAGCCCCAGTATTTT. Translated: CASSLEGVKQPQYF.

This chain uses TRBV11-2 with TRBJ2-7; 10 positions match TRBD2. Looked up from germline, CDR1 is SGHAT and CDR2 is FQNNGV. The CDR3 is 15 amino acids. The CDR3 bases are TGTGTTAGCAGCTTAGAGATGGGGGGACTAGCGATGCAGTACTTC. Amino acids: CVSSLEMGGLAMQYF.

Remarks on this clonotype: Given the absence of the conserved phenylalanine or tryptophan at the CDR3 end, a read error is likely. This chain joins TRBV4-1 and TRBJ2-7; tentatively, D is TRBD2 (5 bases). Trimming removed 1 base at V and 2 bases at J, with 12 bases between. CDR1 is MGHRA and CDR2 is YSYEKL in the germline V gene. The CDR3 covers 15 residues. CDR3 DNA sequence: TGCGCCAGCAGCCAAGGGTCGGGAAGGGCCTACGAGCAGTACTAC. Amino acid sequence: CASSQGSGRAYEQYY.

This clonotype occurred many times. The chain couples TRBV5-6 to TRBJ1-6; D not certain. Trimming stripped 4 bases from V and 7 bases from J, with 6 bases between. This CDR3 is built from 12 residues. Germline V lookup: CDR1 SGHDT, CDR2 YYEEEE. CDR3 protein: CASSAYNSPLHF. The DNA for the CDR3 is TGTGCCAGCAGCGCGTACAATTCACCCCTCCACTTT.

This clonotype occurred many times. This chain connects TRBV12-3 or TRBV12-4 to TRBJ1-3; D uncertain. The germline V and J ends were trimmed by 2 bases and 5 bases, with 10 bases remaining between them. This CDR3 comprises 14 residues. CDR3 in DNA: TGTGCCAGCAGTTTACGAGGTGCTCGAAACACCATATATTTT. This gives the protein CASSLRGARNTIYF.

This clonotype was found many times. This chain uses TRBV28 with TRBJ2-7, with D possibly being TRBD1 or TRBD2 (5 bases each). The germline V gene encodes CDR1 MDHEN and CDR2 SYDVKM. The CDR3 has 14 amino acids. Trimming removed 6 bases from V and 6 bases from J, with 18 bases in between. The CDR3 is CASSKSGSRGEQYF. The CDR3 region has the DNA TGTGCCAGCAGCAAATCAGGGTCGAGGGGCGAGCAGTACTTC.